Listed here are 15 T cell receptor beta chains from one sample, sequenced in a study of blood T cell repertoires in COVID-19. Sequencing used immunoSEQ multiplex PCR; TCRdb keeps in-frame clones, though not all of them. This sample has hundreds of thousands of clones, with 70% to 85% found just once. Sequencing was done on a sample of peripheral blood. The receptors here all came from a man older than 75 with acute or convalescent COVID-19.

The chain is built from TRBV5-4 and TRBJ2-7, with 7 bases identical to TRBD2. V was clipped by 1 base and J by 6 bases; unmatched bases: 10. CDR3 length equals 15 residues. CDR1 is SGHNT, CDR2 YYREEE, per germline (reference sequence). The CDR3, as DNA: TGTGCCAGCAGCTTGAACCCCCTAGAGCGGGGCGAGCAGTACTTC. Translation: CASSLNPLERGEQYF.

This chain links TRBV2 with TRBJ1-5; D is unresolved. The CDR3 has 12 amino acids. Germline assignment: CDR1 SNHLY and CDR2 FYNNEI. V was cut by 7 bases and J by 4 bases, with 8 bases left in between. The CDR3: CASTRGNQPQHF. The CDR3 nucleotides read TGTGCCAGCACTCGAGGAAATCAGCCCCAGCATTTT.

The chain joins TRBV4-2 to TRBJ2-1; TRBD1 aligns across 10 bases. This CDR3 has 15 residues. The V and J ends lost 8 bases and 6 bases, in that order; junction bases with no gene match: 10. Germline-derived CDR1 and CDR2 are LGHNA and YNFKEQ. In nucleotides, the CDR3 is TGTGCCAGCGCCCCGGGACAGGGGCCTATCAATGAGCAGTTCTTC. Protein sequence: CASAPGQGPINEQFF.

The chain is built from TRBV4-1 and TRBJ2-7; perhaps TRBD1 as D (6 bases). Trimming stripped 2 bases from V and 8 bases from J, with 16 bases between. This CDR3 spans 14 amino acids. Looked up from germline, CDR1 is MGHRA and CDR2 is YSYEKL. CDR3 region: CASSQSFRDTKQYF. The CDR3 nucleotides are TGCGCCAGCAGCCAATCTTTCCGGGACACTAAGCAGTACTTC.

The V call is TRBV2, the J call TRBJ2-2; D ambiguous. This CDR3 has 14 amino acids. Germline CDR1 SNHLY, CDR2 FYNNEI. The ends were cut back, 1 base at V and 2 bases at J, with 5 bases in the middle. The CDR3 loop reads CASSEGGNTGELFF. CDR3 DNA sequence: TGTGCCAGCAGTGAAGGAGGCAACACCGGGGAGCTGTTTTTT.

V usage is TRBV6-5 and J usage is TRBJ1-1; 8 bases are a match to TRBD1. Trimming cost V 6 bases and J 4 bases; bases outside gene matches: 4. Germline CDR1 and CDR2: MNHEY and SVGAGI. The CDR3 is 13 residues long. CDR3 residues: CASRQGAGTEAFF. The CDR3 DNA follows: TGTGCCAGCAGGCAGGGGGCAGGCACTGAAGCTTTCTTT.

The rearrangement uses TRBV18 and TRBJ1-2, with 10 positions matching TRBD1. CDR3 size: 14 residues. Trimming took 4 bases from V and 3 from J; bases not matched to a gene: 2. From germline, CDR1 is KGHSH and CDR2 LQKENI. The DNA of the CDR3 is TGTGCCAGCTCACGGACAGGGGGGGACTATGGCTACACCTTC. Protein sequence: CASSRTGGDYGYTF.

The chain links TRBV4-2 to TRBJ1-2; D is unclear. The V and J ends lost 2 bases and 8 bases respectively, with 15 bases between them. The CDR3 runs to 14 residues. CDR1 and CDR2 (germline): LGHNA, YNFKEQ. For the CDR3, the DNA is TGTGCCAGCAGCCAATCACGGGAGAATCGCGGCTACACCTTC. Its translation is CASSQSRENRGYTF.

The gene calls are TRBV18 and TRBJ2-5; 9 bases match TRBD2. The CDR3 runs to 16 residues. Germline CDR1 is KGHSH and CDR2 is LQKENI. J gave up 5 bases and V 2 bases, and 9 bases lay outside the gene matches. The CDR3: CASSPTTSGGGETQYF. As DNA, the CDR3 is TGTGCCAGCTCACCAACGACTAGCGGAGGGGGGGAGACCCAGTACTTC.

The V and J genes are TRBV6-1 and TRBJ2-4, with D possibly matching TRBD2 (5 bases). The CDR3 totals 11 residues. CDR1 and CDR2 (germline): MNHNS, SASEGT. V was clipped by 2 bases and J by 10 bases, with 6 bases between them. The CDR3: CASSERGIQYF. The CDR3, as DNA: TGTGCCAGCAGTGAACGGGGTATTCAGTACTTC.

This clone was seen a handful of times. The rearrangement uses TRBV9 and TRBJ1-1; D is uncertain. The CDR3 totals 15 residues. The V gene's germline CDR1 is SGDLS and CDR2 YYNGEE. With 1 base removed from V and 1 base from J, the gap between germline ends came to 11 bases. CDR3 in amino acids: CASSVNSATNTEAFF. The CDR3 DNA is TGTGCCAGCAGCGTAAATTCAGCGACGAACACTGAAGCTTTCTTT.

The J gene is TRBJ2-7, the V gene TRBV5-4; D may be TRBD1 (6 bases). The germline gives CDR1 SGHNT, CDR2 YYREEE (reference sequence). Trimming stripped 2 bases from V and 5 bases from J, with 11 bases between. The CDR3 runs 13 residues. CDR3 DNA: TGTGCCAGCAGCTTCCCGGGACAAGACGAGCAGTACTTC. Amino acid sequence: CASSFPGQDEQYF. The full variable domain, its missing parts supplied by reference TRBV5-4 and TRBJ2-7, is ETGVTQSPTHLIKTRGQQVTLRCSSQSGHNTVSWYQQALGQGPQFIFQYYREEENGRGNFPPRFSGLQFPNYSSELNVNALELDDSALYLCASSFPGQDEQYFGPGTRLTVT.

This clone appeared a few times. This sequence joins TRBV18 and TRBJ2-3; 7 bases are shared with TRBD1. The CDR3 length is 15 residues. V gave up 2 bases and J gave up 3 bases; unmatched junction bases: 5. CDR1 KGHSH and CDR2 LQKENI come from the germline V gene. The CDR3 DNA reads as TGTGCCAGCTCACCATTTGACAGGGAAACAGATACGCAGTATTTT. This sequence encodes CASSPFDRETDTQYF.

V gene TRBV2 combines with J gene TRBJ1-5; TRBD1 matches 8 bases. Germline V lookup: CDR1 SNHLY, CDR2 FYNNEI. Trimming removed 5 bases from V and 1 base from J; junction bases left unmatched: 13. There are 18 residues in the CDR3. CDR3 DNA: TGTGCCAGCAGTACCAAGACAGGGGAGAGTAGGAGCAATCAGCCCCAGCATTTT. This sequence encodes CASSTKTGESRSNQPQHF.

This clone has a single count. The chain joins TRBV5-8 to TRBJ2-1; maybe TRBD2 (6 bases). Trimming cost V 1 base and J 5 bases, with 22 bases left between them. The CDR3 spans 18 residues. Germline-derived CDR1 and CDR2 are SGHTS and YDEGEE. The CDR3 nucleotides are TGTGCCAGCAGCTTGTCGAAGTTGGCGAGGAGGGTGAACAATGAGCAGTTCTTC. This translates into CASSLSKLARRVNNEQFF.